At least ten counts were recorded for the clone carrying this T cell receptor (beta chain). The target antigen is unknown. Individual cDNA molecules each received unique molecular identifiers attached to them. TCRdb recomputed calls from the 5' RACE reads with MiXCR, one row per CDR3 protein. Among fewer than 60,000 distinct CDR3 sequences listed, around 10% were seen once. These data originate in a study of early T cells in non-severe SARS-CoV-2 infection. Whole-study context: Whole-blood bulk RNA, unsorted, was sequenced, and chains were unpaired. Study results and limitations: Lookups in VDJdb leaned toward anti-spike CD8 responses and missed private and CD4 specificities.

CDR3 length: 16 amino acids. The chain uses TRBV21-1 and TRBJ2-3; whether TRBD1, the table's D call, matches the DNA was not checked. TRBV21-1 is shown as a pseudogene. This sequence originates from an adult who was a healthcare worker with PCR-confirmed SARS-CoV-2 infection or an uninfected control (not recorded which). The specimen was whole blood. The DNA of the CDR3 is TGTGCCAGCAGCAAAGGAGGCAGGGGGATCAGAGATACGCAGTATTTT. It specifies CASSKGGRGIRDTQYF.